Detailed here is one TCR beta chain. This specimen comes from a study of blood T cell repertoires in COVID-19. About the research overall: Collection of acute and convalescent COVID-19 samples took place in the United States, Italy and Spain.

Germline assignment: CDR1 MDHEN and CDR2 SYDVKM. This CDR3 contains 17 residues. J lost 5 bases, V lost 6 bases, and 16 bases had no gene match. Generated by immunoSEQ multiplex PCR, the TCRdb table keeps only in-frame clones and is missing some. The table has about 180,000 clones, roughly 83% seen once. The chain employs TRBV28 and TRBJ1-5, with 7 bases lining up with TRBD1. The sequence derives from a woman in her twenties or thirties who had recovered from COVID-19. The sample taken for sequencing was PBMCs or T cells enriched from blood (not recorded which). CDR3 coding DNA: TGTGCCAGCAGCGACGCCTGGGGACAGCCGTTAGATCAGCCCCAGCATTTT. It is translated as CASSDAWGQPLDQPQHF.